This entry is about one T cell receptor beta chain. Antigen unknown. CDR3 length: 15 residues. Germline CDR1 is SEHNR and CDR2 is FQNEAQ (reference sequence). The V gene end was trimmed by 5 bases and the J gene end by 3 bases; junction bases not matched to a gene: 7. These data are taken from a study of cytomegalovirus exposure and HLA in healthy donors. As for the study in general: One earlier analysis, a look at roughly 170 million T cells, found 100 million to 130 million unique TCR beta sequences.

Study results and limitations: V- and J-gene trimming of TCR beta was linked (in a later analysis) to a missense DCLRE1C variant. CMV serostatus was the sole immune exposure information available.

In nominal health when sampled, donors likely had unrecorded immune exposures nonetheless. PCR involved 60 Vbeta and 13 Jbeta primers. Data came from immunoSEQ multiplex PCR; TCRdb stores just in-frame clones and leaves some out. The sample yields 210,000 or so clones, approximately 85% seen once. Sequenced sample: PBMCs. This receptor was taken from a girl aged 2 to 10 in good health and CMV-seronegative. The rearrangement joins TRBV7-9 to TRBJ2-7; TRBD1 agrees at 10 bases. Here the CDR3 DNA reads TGTGCCAGCAGCCCCCGACAGGGGGCAAGCTACGAGCAGTACTTC. Its translation is CASSPRQGASYEQYF.